Sequencing of this T cell receptor beta chain was carried out in a study of blood T cell repertoires in COVID-19. Study details: Sources were T cells, B-cell-depleted T cells, or PBMCs; the material itself was cDNA or gDNA.

Using immunoSEQ multiplex PCR, the repertoire was profiled, and TCRdb retains in-frame clones only, with some absent. The profile shows 150,000 to 200,000 clones, approximately 83% of them singletons. The V end lost 1 base, the J end lost 7 bases, and 5 bases lay between the germline ends. The germline V gene encodes CDR1 LGHDT and CDR2 YNNKEL (reference sequence). The CDR3 totals 13 residues. This receptor was identified in a man in his sixties or seventies who had recovered from COVID-19. The gene calls are TRBV3-1 (or the pseudogene TRBV3-2) and TRBJ1-6; D unclear. The sample was peripheral blood. The CDR3 DNA sequence: TGTGCCAGCAGCCAAGCCGTAAATTCACCCCTCCACTTT. Its translation is CASSQAVNSPLHF.